These 10 T cell receptor beta chains share one sample of origin, sequenced in a study of cytomegalovirus exposure and HLA in healthy donors. In the PCR, 60 Vbeta and 13 Jbeta primers were used. Profiling relied on immunoSEQ multiplex PCR, and the TCRdb table lists in-frame clones only, not all of them. The sample holds 150,000 to 200,000 clones, 65% to 85% seen once. Source material: PBMCs. The receptors come from a girl between 5 and 17 years old in good health and CMV-seropositive.

The chain links TRBV5-8 to TRBJ1-4, with D uncertain. The length of the CDR3 is 12 residues. Germline values: CDR1 SGHTS, CDR2 YDEGEE. Deletions cut 4 bases from V and 6 bases from J, with 7 bases between. This CDR3 reads CASSPRYEKLFF. CDR3 DNA: TGTGCCAGCAGCCCCAGGTATGAAAAACTGTTTTTT.

This rearrangement joins TRBV7-8 to TRBJ2-3; TRBD1 aligns across 10 bases. V dropped 4 bases and J dropped 3; count of bases not matched to a gene: 7. Looked up from germline, CDR1 is SGHVS and CDR2 is FQNEAQ. This CDR3 has 16 amino acids. The CDR3: CASSSDRGRRTDTQYF. The CDR3 DNA follows: TGTGCCAGCAGCTCCGACAGGGGGCGTCGTACAGATACGCAGTATTTT. The full variable domain, completed using reference TRBV7-8 and TRBJ2-3, is GAGVSQSPRYKVAKRGQDVALRCDPISGHVSLFWYQQALGQGPEFLTYFQNEAQLDKSGLPSDRFFAERPEGSVSTLKIQRTQQEDSAVYLCASSSDRGRRTDTQYFGPGTRLTVL.

This chain links TRBV10-3 with TRBJ1-3; D gene uncertain. The CDR3 sequence is 14 residues long. Looked up from germline, CDR1 is ENHRY and CDR2 is SYGVKD. V gave up 6 bases and J gave up 2 bases, with 11 bases separating them. The CDR3 sequence: CAIRTLGAGNTIYF. The CDR3 DNA reads TGTGCCATCAGGACGTTAGGAGCTGGAAACACCATATATTTT.

J is TRBJ2-2 and V is TRBV19, with TRBD2 as a possible D gene (5 bases). V was pared by 5 bases and J by 7 bases, with 11 bases between. This CDR3 is built from 13 residues. The germline V gene encodes CDR1 LNHDA and CDR2 SQIVND (reference sequence). The CDR3 loop reads CASSLAFVGELFF. CDR3 in DNA: TGTGCCAGTAGTTTAGCGTTCGTCGGGGAGCTGTTTTTT.

Comments on this clone: The junction differs from germline at one of its ends, possibly a read error. V usage is TRBV18 and J usage is TRBJ2-1; TRBD2 might be the D (5 bases). In germline, CDR1 is KGHSH, CDR2 LQKENI. The CDR3 contains 13 residues. CDR3 in amino acids: CASSPLAGNEEFF. In nucleotides, the CDR3 is TGTGCCAGCTCACCACTTGCGGGCAATGAGGAGTTCTTC.

The chain uses TRBV19 and TRBJ2-2; TRBD2 matches at 7 bases. The J segment lost 3 bases and the V segment lost 7 bases, leaving 5 bases of the junction unmatched. The CDR3 contains 14 residues. CDR1 and CDR2 from the germline V gene are LNHDA and SQIVND (reference sequence). The DNA for the CDR3 is TGTGCCAGTATGGGCGGGGGATACACCGGGGAGCTGTTTTTT. Translated, it gives CASMGGGYTGELFF.

This chain uses TRBV30 with TRBJ2-3; no firm D call. The germline gives CDR1 GTSNPN, CDR2 SVGIG (reference sequence). V shed 2 bases and J shed 6 bases, with 9 bases lying between them. The CDR3 sequence is 12 residues long. CDR3 amino acids: CAWSFTVDTQYF. In DNA, the CDR3 is TGTGCCTGGAGTTTTACAGTGGATACGCAGTATTTT.

The chain links TRBV5-1 to TRBJ1-1, with D possibly TRBD1 on 5 matching bases. V lost 4 bases to trimming and J lost 4 bases, with 17 bases between them. The CDR3 is made up of 15 amino acids. Germline V lookup: CDR1 SGHRS, CDR2 YFSETQ. This chain's CDR3 is CASSATSREGTEAFF. CDR3 coding DNA: TGCGCCAGCAGCGCCACCTCCAGGGAGGGCACTGAAGCTTTCTTT.

The V and J genes are TRBV4-3 and TRBJ2-3; the match to TRBD2 covers 9 bases. The ends lost 3 bases at V and 3 bases at J; junction bases unmatched: 7. The CDR3 is 16 amino acids. The V gene's germline CDR1 is LGHNA and CDR2 YSLEER. For the CDR3, the DNA is TGCGCCAGCAGCCAGTTAGCGGGAGCAGGGACAGATACGCAGTATTTT. It is translated as CASSQLAGAGTDTQYF.

The rearrangement links TRBV10-3 to TRBJ2-7; D uncertain. V was clipped by 7 bases and J by 2 bases, with 15 bases between them. The CDR3 spans 14 residues. Per the germline V gene, CDR1 is ENHRY and CDR2 is SYGVKD. CDR3 region: CAIKATQNPYEQYF. Written as DNA, the CDR3 is TGTGCCATCAAGGCGACACAAAATCCCTACGAGCAGTACTTC.